Listed here are 23 T cell receptor beta chains from one sample, sequenced in a study of beta chain features in type 1 diabetes. The whole isolated RNA underwent reverse transcription, so sequencing captured expressed TCRB transcripts. Sequencing used immunoSEQ multiplex PCR; TCRdb keeps in-frame clones, though not all of them. The table has 450,000 to 550,000 clones, roughly 31% seen once. Sequencing was carried out using naive CD4+ T cells from blood. The receptors were sampled from a man aged 18 to 29 in good health.

The rearrangement uses TRBV28 and TRBJ2-1, with TRBD2 identical over 10 bases. CDR1 is MDHEN and CDR2 is SYDVKM in the germline V gene. The CDR3 runs to 15 residues. Trimming removed 5 bases from V and 3 bases from J; junction bases left unmatched: 4. CDR3 region: CASSGGLANYNEQFF. The CDR3 DNA sequence: TGTGCCAGCAGTGGGGGACTAGCGAACTACAATGAGCAGTTCTTC.

This clone appeared a few times. The chain employs TRBV5-4 and TRBJ2-3, with 8 bases aligning to TRBD2. This CDR3 has 18 residues. The V gene's germline CDR1 is SGHNT and CDR2 YYREEE (reference sequence). The V gene end was trimmed by 3 bases and the J gene end by 3 bases; junction bases not matched to a gene: 15. CDR3 loop: CASSSVSGSWIGTDTQYF. DNA for the CDR3: TGTGCCAGCAGCTCTGTCAGCGGGAGTTGGATCGGGACAGATACGCAGTATTTT.

The chain couples TRBV21-1 to TRBJ2-3; TRBD1 was called by the table and not checked on the DNA. TRBV21-1 corresponds to a pseudogene. The CDR3 consists of 13 residues. The CDR3 DNA reads as TGTGCCAGCAGGGACAGTAGCACAGATACGCAGTATTTT. It yields the protein CASRDSSTDTQYF.

The chain is built from TRBV5-4 and TRBJ2-3; a weak D match, TRBD1 (5 bases). Trimming removed 0 bases at V and 4 bases at J, with 9 bases between. The CDR3 has 14 residues. CDR1 is SGHNT and CDR2 is YYREEE in the germline V gene (reference sequence). CDR3 region: CASSLGQGSDTQYF. In nucleotides, the CDR3 is TGTGCCAGCAGCTTGGGGCAGGGATCAGATACGCAGTATTTT. The whole variable domain, remainder taken from reference TRBV5-4 and TRBJ2-3, is ETGVTQSPTHLIKTRGQQVTLRCSSQSGHNTVSWYQQALGQGPQFIFQYYREEENGRGNFPPRFSGLQFPNYSSELNVNALELDDSALYLCASSLGQGSDTQYFGPGTRLTVL.

The sample holds a few counts of this clone. The chain links TRBV7-9 to TRBJ2-1; unclear D gene. The germline V gene has CDR1 SEHNR and CDR2 FQNEAQ (reference sequence). The ends were cut back, 4 bases at V and 2 bases at J, with 3 bases in the middle. The CDR3 totals 12 residues. The DNA of the CDR3 is TGTGCCAGCAGCTGGACCTACAATGAGCAGTTCTTC. Amino acid sequence: CASSWTYNEQFF. Filled out from reference TRBV7-9 and TRBJ2-1, the complete variable domain reads DTGVSQNPRHKITKRGQNVTFRCDPISEHNRLYWYRQTLGQGPEFLTYFQNEAQLEKSRLLSDRFSAERPKGSFSTLEIQRTEQGDSAMYLCASSWTYNEQFFGPGTRLTVL.

This sequence joins TRBV5-4 and TRBJ2-3; D unresolved. Germline assignment: CDR1 SGHNT and CDR2 YYREEE (reference sequence). This CDR3 is built from 15 residues. Trimming pared 0 bases from V and 1 base from J, leaving 9 bases between. CDR3 amino acids: CASSLALVGTDTQYF. The CDR3 nucleotides read TGTGCCAGCAGCTTGGCGTTGGTAGGCACAGATACGCAGTATTTT.

CDR3 DNA sequence: TGTGCCAGCAGCTTAGGACAGGGGGACTCGAATGAGCAGTTCTTC. The encoded protein is CASSLGQGDSNEQFF. The V gene is TRBV7-2, the J gene TRBJ2-1, with TRBD1 matching 9 bases. After removal of 1 base from V and 7 bases from J, the junction contained 5 bases not matched to a gene. Germline V gene lookup returns CDR1 SGHTA and CDR2 FQGNSA. This CDR3 contains 15 residues.

This clone has only a few counts. This rearrangement joins TRBV29-1 to TRBJ2-7; D is undetermined. This CDR3 contains 11 residues. V lost 2 bases to trimming and J lost 5 bases, with 7 bases between them. Germline V lookup: CDR1 SQVTM, CDR2 ANQGSEA. CDR3 in DNA: TGCAGCGTTGAACTACGGGACGAGCAGTACTTC. Protein sequence: CSVELRDEQYF.

V is TRBV7-3 and J is TRBJ2-1; D call uncertain. CDR1 and CDR2 (germline): SGHTA, FQGTGA. Trimming took 5 bases from V and 4 from J, leaving 18 bases between them. The CDR3 runs 16 residues. The CDR3 is CASSPVGRMSYNEQFF. In DNA form, the CDR3 reads TGTGCCAGCAGCCCCGTCGGTAGGATGAGTTACAATGAGCAGTTCTTC.

This clone has a handful of counts. This chain joins TRBV15 and TRBJ2-1; 8 nucleotides agree with TRBD1. This CDR3 is 15 amino acids long. Germline V gene lookup returns CDR1 LNHNV and CDR2 YYDKDF (reference sequence). With V trimmed by 4 bases and J by 3 bases, 5 bases remained unmatched. The CDR3 reads CATSIDRGYYNEQFF. CDR3 sequence (DNA): TGTGCCACCAGCATAGACAGGGGCTACTACAATGAGCAGTTCTTC.

The chain links TRBV6-5 to TRBJ2-7; D tentatively reads TRBD1 or TRBD2 (5 bases each). Germline V gene data show CDR1 as MNHEY and CDR2 as SVGAGI. The CDR3 is made up of 13 amino acids. V shed 9 bases and J shed 2 bases, with 14 bases lying between them. The CDR3 sequence: CASRDPGTYEQYF. The CDR3 region has the DNA TGTGCCAGTCGGGACCCGGGTACCTACGAGCAGTACTTC.

The CDR3, as DNA: TGTGCCAGCGCCGGCGCACAGGGAACTATAGGGAATACGCAGTATTTT. Its protein product is CASAGAQGTIGNTQYF. J is TRBJ2-3 and V is TRBV28; perhaps TRBD1 as D (6 bases). This CDR3 spans 16 amino acids. Trimming pared 8 bases from V and 7 bases from J, leaving 25 bases between. The germline gives CDR1 MDHEN, CDR2 SYDVKM. Based on the CDR3 plus reference TRBV28 and TRBJ2-3, the full variable domain is DVKVTQSSRYLVKRTGEKVFLECVQDMDHENMFWYRQDPGLGLRLIYFSYDVKMKEKGDIPEGYSVSREKKERFSLILESASTNQTSMYLCASAGAQGTIGNTQYFGPGTRLTVL.

This chain joins TRBV29-1 and TRBJ1-1; D remains ambiguous. V lost 1 base and J 5 bases, leaving 5 bases between the germline ends. The CDR3 is 11 amino acids. Germline assignment: CDR1 SQVTM and CDR2 ANQGSEA. CDR3 DNA sequence: TGCAGCGTTGAAGGGGTTACTGAAGCTTTCTTT. Amino acid sequence: CSVEGVTEAFF.

The CDR3, as DNA: TGTGCCTGGAGGCCCGGACTAGCGGGAGGGGGCGAGCAGTACTTC. Protein sequence: CAWRPGLAGGGEQYF. V is TRBV30 and J is TRBJ2-7, with 15 bases identical to TRBD2. Germline CDR1 and CDR2: GTSNPN and SVGIG (reference sequence). The CDR3 spans 15 residues. The ends lost 3 bases at V and 6 bases at J; junction bases unmatched: 6.

The chain is built from TRBV9 and TRBJ2-3; D unclear. Per the germline V gene, CDR1 is SGDLS and CDR2 is YYNGEE. V lost 4 bases, J lost 2 bases, and 5 bases lay in between. This CDR3 region has 12 residues. The CDR3 loop is CASSSHTDTQYF. DNA for the CDR3: TGTGCCAGCAGCTCGCACACAGATACGCAGTATTTT.

This clone was detected a few times. The chain combines TRBV30 with TRBJ2-7; D unresolved. Germline CDR1 and CDR2: GTSNPN and SVGIG (reference sequence). CDR3 length: 12 amino acids. Trimming pared 0 bases from V and 5 bases from J, leaving 8 bases between. The CDR3 sequence is CAWSVRLNEQYF. The CDR3 nucleotides are TGTGCCTGGAGTGTACGCCTGAACGAGCAGTACTTC. Full variable domain (remainder filled in from reference TRBV30 and TRBJ2-7): SQTIHQWPATLVQPVGSPLSLECTVEGTSNPNLYWYRQAAGRGLQLLFYSVGIGQISSEVPQNLSASRPQDRQFILSSKKLLLSDSGFYLCAWSVRLNEQYFGPGTRLTVT.

For this clone: The same CDR3 can be traced to other DNA sequences in this sample. The chain has TRBV9 and TRBJ2-5; D gene unclear. This CDR3 contains 12 residues. Deletions cut 0 bases from V and 5 bases from J, with 5 bases between. Germline V gene lookup returns CDR1 SGDLS and CDR2 YYNGEE. CDR3 protein: CASSVDQETQYF. DNA of the CDR3: TGTGCCAGCAGCGTAGATCAGGAGACCCAGTACTTC.

The chain employs TRBV7-2 and TRBJ2-1, with 7 bases aligning to TRBD2. Losses at the gene ends were 5 bases for V and 2 bases for J; bases not matched to a gene: 6. The germline V gene encodes CDR1 SGHTA and CDR2 FQGNSA. The CDR3 is 15 residues long. CDR3 loop: CASSKGLAAYNEQFF. As DNA, the CDR3 is TGTGCCAGCAGCAAAGGCCTAGCGGCCTACAATGAGCAGTTCTTC.

The chain is built from TRBV6-1 and TRBJ2-7; 9 bases line up with TRBD2. The CDR3 loop spans 14 amino acids. The V gene's germline CDR1 is MNHNS and CDR2 SASEGT. V shed 1 base and J 5 bases; nucleotides not matched to a gene: 3. The CDR3 coding sequence is TGTGCCAGCAGTGAAGGGGCTAGCGGGAACGAGCAGTACTTC. This codes for CASSEGASGNEQYF.

V gene TRBV30 combines with J gene TRBJ1-2; D unclear. V was cut by 2 bases and J by 0 bases, with 16 bases left in between. This CDR3 has 16 amino acids. The V gene's germline CDR1 is GTSNPN and CDR2 SVGIG (reference sequence). In DNA, the CDR3 is TGTGCCTGGAGTTTTCGGATCAGGTCGACTAACTATGGCTACACCTTC. Its protein is CAWSFRIRSTNYGYTF.

The gene calls are TRBV19 and TRBJ1-2; D is perhaps TRBD1 (5 bases). CDR3 length equals 18 residues. Germline-derived CDR1 and CDR2 are LNHDA and SQIVND (reference sequence). The V end lost 5 bases, the J end lost 4 bases, and 26 bases lay between the germline ends. CDR3 loop: CASSVTRTRPDSLYGYTF. CDR3 sequence (DNA): TGTGCCAGTAGTGTCACGAGAACTCGCCCCGACAGTCTCTATGGCTACACCTTC.

This clone came up a few times. J is TRBJ1-5 and V is TRBV30, with unresolved D. Trimming stripped 3 bases from V and 2 bases from J, with 11 bases between. The V gene's germline CDR1 is GTSNPN and CDR2 SVGIG (reference sequence). This CDR3 comprises 14 residues. The CDR3 sequence is CAWSQDRGNQPQHF. Here the CDR3 DNA reads TGTGCCTGGAGCCAGGATCGTGGCAATCAGCCCCAGCATTTT.

This clone was observed a few times. V gene TRBV7-9 combines with J gene TRBJ2-6, with no clear D. The length of the CDR3 is 14 residues. Germline CDR1 reads SEHNR; CDR2 reads FQNEAQ (reference sequence). V lost 2 bases to trimming and J lost 1 base, with 3 bases between them. The chain's CDR3 is CASSLQSGANVLTF. In nucleotides, the CDR3 is TGTGCCAGCAGCTTACAATCTGGGGCCAACGTCCTGACTTTC.